These T cell receptor beta chains were read from a single sample in a study of blood T cell repertoires in COVID-19. Using immunoSEQ multiplex PCR, the repertoire was profiled, and TCRdb retains in-frame clones only, with some absent. The sample consists of around 98,000 clones, roughly 82% of them appearing once. Input material: peripheral blood. Receptors originate from a man between 65 and 80 years old with active or convalescent COVID-19. Each CDR3 is given with its conserved first and last residue. D genes are given only for firm matches. Clone size is not always given. Where it is, it says once, few, many or a class for expanded clones.

D gene | J gene | V gene | clone size | CDR3 protein | CDR3 DNA
NA | TRBJ2-5 | TRBV7-2 | NA | CASSLNAGQETQYF | TGTGCCAGCAGCTTAAATGCGGGGCAAGAGACCCAGTACTTC
TRBD1 | TRBJ1-5 | TRBV4-2 | NA | CASSQDLQGALAQHF | TGTGCCAGCAGCCAAGATTTACAGGGGGCCCTTGCCCAGCATTTT
TRBD1 | TRBJ1-4 | TRBV2 | NA | CASKAGGYSEKLFF | TGTGCCAGCAAGGCAGGGGGTTATAGTGAAAAACTGTTTTTT
TRBD2 | TRBJ2-1 | TRBV19 | NA | CASRNGLAGGDEQFF | TGTGCCAGTAGAAACGGACTAGCGGGGGGAGATGAGCAGTTCTTC
NA | TRBJ1-3 | TRBV7-2 | few | CASSLSHNLGNTIYF | TGTGCCAGCAGCTTGAGTCATAACCTCGGAAACACCATATATTTT
TRBD2 | TRBJ2-3 | TRBV5-6 | NA | CASSKTSGGSFDLDTQYF | TGTGCCAGCAGCAAAACTAGCGGGGGGTCCTTCGATCTGGATACGCAGTATTTT
TRBD1 | TRBJ2-1 | TRBV2 | NA | CASTPGQGVNEQFF | TGTGCCAGCACCCCGGGACAGGGGGTTAATGAGCAGTTCTTC
NA | TRBJ1-5 | TRBV3-1/TRBV3-2 | once | CASSRSASNQPQHF | TGTGCCAGCTCCCGGTCCGCTAGCAATCAGCCCCAGCATTTT
TRBD2 | TRBJ2-1 | TRBV29-1 | NA | CSAPRGLGYNEQFF | TGCAGCGCCCCACGGGGACTAGGATACAATGAGCAGTTCTTC
NA | TRBJ2-5 | TRBV10-3 | NA | CAISDRLRWETQYF | TGTGCCATCAGTGACAGGTTGAGATGGGAGACCCAGTACTTC